Listed here are 10 T cell receptor beta chains from one sample, sequenced in a study of T-cell reconstitution after alpha-beta-depleted transplantation in children. Molecular barcoding with unique molecular identifiers was used for the TCRbeta library. TCRdb recomputed calls from the PCR reads with MiXCR, one row per CDR3 protein. The profile shows approximately 16,000 distinct CDR3 sequences, about 5% of them singletons. The starting material was PBMCs, obtained before TCRalphabeta/CD19-depleted stem cell transplant. These TCRs come from a boy between 5 and 17 years old with acute lymphoblastic leukemia, due to receive a stem cell transplant.

This clonotype occurred many times. The CDR3, as DNA: TGTGCCCCTTTACCGGGACCAATCTTCGGGGTCAGTCTTGACGAGCAGTACTTC. Translating it yields CAPLPGPIFGVSLDEQYF. The V gene is TRBV2, the J gene TRBJ2-7, with D perhaps given as TRBD1 or TRBD2 (5 bases each). V was trimmed by 11 bases and J by 5 bases, leaving 34 bases between them. The CDR3 length is 18 residues. Germline V gives CDR1 SNHLY, CDR2 FYNNEI.

This clonotype was observed at least ten times. This chain joins TRBV5-6 and TRBJ2-7, with TRBD2 matching 11 bases. CDR3 length: 15 residues. The V gene end was trimmed by 4 bases and the J gene end by 2 bases; junction bases not matched to a gene: 5. Germline values: CDR1 SGHDT, CDR2 YYEEEE. The DNA for the CDR3 is TGTGCCAGCAGCCCGGGGACTAGCGGAACCTACGAGCAGTACTTC. It encodes CASSPGTSGTYEQYF.

This clonotype was counted many times. The chain joins TRBV11-2 to TRBJ1-3, with 8 bases lining up with TRBD1. Germline-derived CDR1 and CDR2 are SGHAT and FQNNGV. This CDR3 has 19 residues. The trim removed 6 bases at V and 0 bases at J, leaving 16 bases unmatched. The CDR3 DNA is TGTGCCAGCAGACCTCGGACAGGGCCCCGCATCCTCTCTGGAAACACCATATATTTT. This codes for CASRPRTGPRILSGNTIYF. Using reference TRBV11-2 and TRBJ1-3 for the parts outside the CDR3, the full variable domain is EAGVAQSPRYKIIEKRQSVAFWCNPISGHATLYWYQQILGQGPKLLIQFQNNGVVDDSQLPKDRFSAERLKGVDSTLKIQPAKLEDSAVYLCASRPRTGPRILSGNTIYFGEGSWLTVV.

By frequency in the sample, this clonotype is medium-sized. J is TRBJ2-7 and V is TRBV28, with D unresolved. The V end was cut by 5 bases, the J end by 3 bases, with 5 bases between. The CDR3 loop spans 11 amino acids. The germline V gene has CDR1 MDHEN and CDR2 SYDVKM. The CDR3 DNA is TGTGCCAGCAGTCCCCTCTACGAGCAGTACTTC. This encodes CASSPLYEQYF.

This clonotype was detected ten times or more. V usage is TRBV28 and J usage is TRBJ1-1; the D gene is possibly TRBD1 (6 bases). Germline V gene lookup returns CDR1 MDHEN and CDR2 SYDVKM. V lost 3 bases, J lost 4 bases, and 9 bases lay in between. The CDR3 has 13 amino acids. The CDR3 here is CASSFRGRTEAFF. The CDR3 DNA reads TGTGCCAGCAGTTTCAGGGGTCGCACTGAAGCTTTCTTT. The full variable domain, in which reference TRBV28 and TRBJ1-1 provide the parts outside the CDR3, is DVKVTQSSRYLVKRTGEKVFLECVQDMDHENMFWYRQDPGLGLRLIYFSYDVKMKEKGDIPEGYSVSREKKERFSLILESASTNQTSMYLCASSFRGRTEAFFGQGTRLTVV.

This clonotype was counted many times. The J gene is TRBJ2-7, the V gene TRBV4-2, with D unclear. CDR3 length: 14 amino acids. CDR1 is LGHNA, CDR2 YNFKEQ, per germline. V was cut by 0 bases and J by 1 base, with 7 bases left in between. CDR3 bases: TGTGCCAGCAGCCAAGAGGGCGGTTCCTACGAGCAGTACTTC. Translating gives CASSQEGGSYEQYF.

This clonotype has ten or more counts. This chain uses TRBV10-3 with TRBJ2-3; a weak D match, TRBD1 (5 bases). This CDR3 comprises 13 residues. Deletions cut 6 bases from V and 1 base from J, with 8 bases between. Germline CDR1 reads ENHRY; CDR2 reads SYGVKD. The CDR3 loop is CAISDRGTDTQYF. The CDR3 nucleotides read TGTGCCATCAGCGACAGAGGCACAGATACGCAGTATTTT.

This clonotype was seen many times. The rearrangement links TRBV7-9 to TRBJ2-7, with 7 bases identical to TRBD2. The CDR3 has 14 residues. The V segment lost 5 bases and the J segment 3 bases; nucleotides outside the gene matches: 7. The germline CDR1 and CDR2 sequences are SEHNR and FQNEAQ (reference sequence). The CDR3 here is CASSSPGGSYEQYF. The CDR3 nucleotides read TGTGCCAGCAGCAGCCCGGGCGGGAGCTACGAGCAGTACTTC.

This chain links TRBV28 with TRBJ2-1; no clear D gene. This CDR3 contains 14 residues. Between the trimmed V and J ends, which lost 5 bases and 2 bases, there was a span of 10 bases. Germline lookup yields CDR1 MDHEN and CDR2 SYDVKM. The CDR3 here is CASSIRLPYNEQFF. The CDR3 DNA is TGTGCCAGCAGTATCCGCCTGCCCTACAATGAGCAGTTCTTC. Full variable domain (missing parts from reference TRBV28 and TRBJ2-1): DVKVTQSSRYLVKRTGEKVFLECVQDMDHENMFWYRQDPGLGLRLIYFSYDVKMKEKGDIPEGYSVSREKKERFSLILESASTNQTSMYLCASSIRLPYNEQFFGPGTRLTVL.

This clonotype was recorded at least ten times. The rearrangement uses TRBV11-2 and TRBJ2-3; 8 positions match TRBD2. CDR3 length: 13 residues. The V gene end was trimmed by 8 bases and the J gene end by 8 bases; junction bases not matched to a gene: 9. In germline, CDR1 is SGHAT, CDR2 FQNNGV. Here the CDR3 DNA reads TGTGCCAGCGGCCGGGGGGGGGGCGTTACGCAGTATTTT. It specifies CASGRGGGVTQYF.